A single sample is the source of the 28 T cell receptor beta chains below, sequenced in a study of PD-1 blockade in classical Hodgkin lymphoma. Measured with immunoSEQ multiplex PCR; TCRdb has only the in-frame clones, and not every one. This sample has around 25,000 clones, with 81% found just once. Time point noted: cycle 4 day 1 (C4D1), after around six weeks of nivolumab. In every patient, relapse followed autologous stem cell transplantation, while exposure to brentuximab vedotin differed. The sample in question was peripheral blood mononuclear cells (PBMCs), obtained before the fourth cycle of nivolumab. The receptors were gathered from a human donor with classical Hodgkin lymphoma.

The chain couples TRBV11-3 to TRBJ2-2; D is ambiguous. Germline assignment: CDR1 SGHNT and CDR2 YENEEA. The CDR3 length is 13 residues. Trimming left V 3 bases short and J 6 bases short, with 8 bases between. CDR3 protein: CASSFGSSGELFF. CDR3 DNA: TGTGCCAGCAGCTTTGGTTCCTCCGGGGAGCTGTTTTTT.

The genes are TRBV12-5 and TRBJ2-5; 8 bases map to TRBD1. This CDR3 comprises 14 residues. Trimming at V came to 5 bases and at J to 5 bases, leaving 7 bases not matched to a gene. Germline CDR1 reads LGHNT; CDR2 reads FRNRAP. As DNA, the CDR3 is TGTGCTAGTGGTCCCCGGACAGGGTGGGAGACCCAGTACTTC. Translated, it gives CASGPRTGWETQYF. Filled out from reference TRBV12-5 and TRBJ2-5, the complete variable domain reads DARVTQTPRHKVTEMGQEVTMRCQPILGHNTVFWYRQTMMQGLELLAYFRNRAPLDDSGMPKDRFSAEMPDATLATLKIQPSEPRDSAVYFCASGPRTGWETQYFGPGTRLLVL.

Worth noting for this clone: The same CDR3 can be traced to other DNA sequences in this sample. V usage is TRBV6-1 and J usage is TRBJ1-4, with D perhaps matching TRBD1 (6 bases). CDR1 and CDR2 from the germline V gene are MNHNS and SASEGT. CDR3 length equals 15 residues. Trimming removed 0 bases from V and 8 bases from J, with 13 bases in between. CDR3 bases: TGTGCCAGCAGTGAAGCCAGGGGAGGAGTGGAAAAACTGTTTTTT. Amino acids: CASSEARGGVEKLFF.

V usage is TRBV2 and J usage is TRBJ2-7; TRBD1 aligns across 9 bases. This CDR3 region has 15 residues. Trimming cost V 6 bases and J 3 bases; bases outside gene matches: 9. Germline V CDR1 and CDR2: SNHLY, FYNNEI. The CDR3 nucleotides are TGTGCCAGCAGCCCCGCGGGGACAGGGCGCTACGAGCAGTACTTC. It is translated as CASSPAGTGRYEQYF.

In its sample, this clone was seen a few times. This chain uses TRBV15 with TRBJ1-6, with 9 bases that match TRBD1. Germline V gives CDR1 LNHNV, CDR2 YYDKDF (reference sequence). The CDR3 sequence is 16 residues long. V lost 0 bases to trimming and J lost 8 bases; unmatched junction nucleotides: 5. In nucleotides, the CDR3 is TGTGCCACCAGCAGAGAGAGGACAGGGGTTGATTCACCCCTCCACTTT. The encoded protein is CATSRERTGVDSPLHF.

The CDR3 nucleotides read TGTGCCTGGAGGGCTAGCTCAGCCGGGGAGCTGTTTTTT. This codes for CAWRASSAGELFF. The rearrangement uses TRBV30 and TRBJ2-2; TRBD2 might be the D (5 bases). The CDR3 loop spans 13 amino acids. V was shortened by 3 bases and J by 6 bases, with 11 bases between the two germline ends. The germline gives CDR1 GTSNPN, CDR2 SVGIG (reference sequence).

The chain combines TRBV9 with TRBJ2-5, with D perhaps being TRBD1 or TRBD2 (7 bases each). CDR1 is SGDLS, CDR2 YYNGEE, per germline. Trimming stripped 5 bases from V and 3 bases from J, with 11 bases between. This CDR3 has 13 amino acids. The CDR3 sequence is CASRAGGEETQYF. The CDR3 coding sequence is TGTGCCAGCAGGGCAGGGGGGGAAGAGACCCAGTACTTC.

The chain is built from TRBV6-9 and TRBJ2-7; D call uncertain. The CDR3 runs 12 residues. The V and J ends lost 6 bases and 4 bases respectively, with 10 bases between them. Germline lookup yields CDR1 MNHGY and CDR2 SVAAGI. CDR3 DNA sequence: TGTGCCAGCAGGGAGTCGGTGTACGAGCAGTACTTC. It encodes CASRESVYEQYF.

This CDR3 is CAWSGSGDQPQHF. In nucleotides, the CDR3 is TGTGCCTGGAGCGGATCAGGGGATCAGCCCCAGCATTTT. V is TRBV30 and J is TRBJ1-5; tentatively, D is TRBD1 (6 bases). The CDR3 sequence is 13 residues long. The V gene lost 3 bases and the J gene lost 5 bases, with 11 bases spanning the gap. CDR1 and CDR2 from the germline V gene are GTSNPN and SVGIG (reference sequence). The variable domain in full, completed from reference TRBV30 and TRBJ1-5, reads SQTIHQWPATLVQPVGSPLSLECTVEGTSNPNLYWYRQAAGRGLQLLFYSVGIGQISSEVPQNLSASRPQDRQFILSSKKLLLSDSGFYLCAWSGSGDQPQHFGDGTRLSIL.

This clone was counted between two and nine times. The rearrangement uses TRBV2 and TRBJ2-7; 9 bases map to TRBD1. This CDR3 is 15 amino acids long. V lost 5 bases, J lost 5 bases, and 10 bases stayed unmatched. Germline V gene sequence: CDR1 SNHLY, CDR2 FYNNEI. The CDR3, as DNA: TGTGCCAGCAGTTTAACCGGGGACAGGGCGCACGAGCAGTACTTC. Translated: CASSLTGDRAHEQYF.

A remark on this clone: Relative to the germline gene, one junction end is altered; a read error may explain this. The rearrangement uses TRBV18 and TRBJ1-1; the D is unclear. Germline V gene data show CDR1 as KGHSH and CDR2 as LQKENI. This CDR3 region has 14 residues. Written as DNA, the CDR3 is TGTGCCAGCTCACCGCGGATGGCGAACGCTGAAGCTTTCTTT. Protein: CASSPRMANAEAFF.

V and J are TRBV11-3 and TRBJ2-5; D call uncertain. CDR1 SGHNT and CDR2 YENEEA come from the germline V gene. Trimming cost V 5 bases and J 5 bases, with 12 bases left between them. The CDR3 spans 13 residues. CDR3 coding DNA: TGTGCCAGCAGCCCCCCAGAGAGTGAGACCCAGTACTTC. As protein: CASSPPESETQYF. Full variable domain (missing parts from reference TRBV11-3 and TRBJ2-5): EAGVVQSPRYKIIEKKQPVAFWCNPISGHNTLYWYLQNLGQGPELLIRYENEEAVDDSQLPKDRFSAERLKGVDSTLKIQPAELGDSAVYLCASSPPESETQYFGPGTRLLVL.

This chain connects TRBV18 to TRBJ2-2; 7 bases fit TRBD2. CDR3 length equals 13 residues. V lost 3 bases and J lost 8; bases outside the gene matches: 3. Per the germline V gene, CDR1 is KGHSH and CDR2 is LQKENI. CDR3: CASSPRDYGELFF. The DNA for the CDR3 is TGTGCCAGCTCACCCCGGGACTATGGGGAGCTGTTTTTT.

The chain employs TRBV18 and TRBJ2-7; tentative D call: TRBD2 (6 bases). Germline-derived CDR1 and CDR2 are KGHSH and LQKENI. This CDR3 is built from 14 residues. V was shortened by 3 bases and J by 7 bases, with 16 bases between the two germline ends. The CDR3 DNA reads TGTGCCAGCTCACCGATTTGGCAGGGAGGAGAGCAGTACTTC. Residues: CASSPIWQGGEQYF.

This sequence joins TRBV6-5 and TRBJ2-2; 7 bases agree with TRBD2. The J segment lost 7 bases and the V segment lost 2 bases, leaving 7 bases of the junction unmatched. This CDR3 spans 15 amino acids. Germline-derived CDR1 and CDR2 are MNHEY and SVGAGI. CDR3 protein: CASSYDNGGYGELFF. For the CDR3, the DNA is TGTGCCAGCAGTTACGATAACGGGGGGTACGGGGAGCTGTTTTTT.

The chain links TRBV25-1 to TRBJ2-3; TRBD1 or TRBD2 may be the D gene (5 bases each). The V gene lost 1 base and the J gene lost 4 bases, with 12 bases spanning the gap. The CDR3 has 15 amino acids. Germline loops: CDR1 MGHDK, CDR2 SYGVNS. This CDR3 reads CASSELRGNADTQYF. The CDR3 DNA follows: TGTGCCAGCAGTGAATTACGGGGCAATGCAGATACGCAGTATTTT.

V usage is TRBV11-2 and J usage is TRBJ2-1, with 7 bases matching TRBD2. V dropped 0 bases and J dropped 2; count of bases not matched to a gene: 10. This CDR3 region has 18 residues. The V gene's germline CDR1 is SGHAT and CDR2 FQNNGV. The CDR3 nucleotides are TGTGCCAGCAGCTTAGATCCTTCGGGAGGCCTCCCCTACAATGAGCAGTTCTTC. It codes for CASSLDPSGGLPYNEQFF.

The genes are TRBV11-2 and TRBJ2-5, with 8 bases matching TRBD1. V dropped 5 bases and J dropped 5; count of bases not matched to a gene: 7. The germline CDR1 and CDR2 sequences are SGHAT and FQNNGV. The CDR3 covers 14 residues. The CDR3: CASSRGQGGETQYF. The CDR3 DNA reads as TGTGCCAGCAGCAGAGGACAGGGTGGGGAGACCCAGTACTTC.

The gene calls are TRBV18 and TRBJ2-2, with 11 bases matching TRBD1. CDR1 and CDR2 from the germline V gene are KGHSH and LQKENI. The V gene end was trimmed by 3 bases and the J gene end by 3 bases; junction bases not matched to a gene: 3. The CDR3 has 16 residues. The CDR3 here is CASSPLGQGDTGELFF. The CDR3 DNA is TGTGCCAGCTCACCGCTGGGACAGGGGGACACCGGGGAGCTGTTTTTT.

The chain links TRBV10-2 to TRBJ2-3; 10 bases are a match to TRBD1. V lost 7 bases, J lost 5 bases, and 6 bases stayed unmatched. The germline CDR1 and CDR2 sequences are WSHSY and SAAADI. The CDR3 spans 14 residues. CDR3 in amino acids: CASTGQGVGDTQYF. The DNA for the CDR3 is TGCGCCAGCACTGGACAGGGGGTAGGAGATACGCAGTATTTT.

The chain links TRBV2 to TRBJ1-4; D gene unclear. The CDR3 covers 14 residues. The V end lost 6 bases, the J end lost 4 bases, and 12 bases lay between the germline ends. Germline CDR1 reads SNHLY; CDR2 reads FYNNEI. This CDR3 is CASSATFGNEKLFF. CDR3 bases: TGTGCCAGCAGCGCCACATTTGGTAATGAAAAACTGTTTTTT.

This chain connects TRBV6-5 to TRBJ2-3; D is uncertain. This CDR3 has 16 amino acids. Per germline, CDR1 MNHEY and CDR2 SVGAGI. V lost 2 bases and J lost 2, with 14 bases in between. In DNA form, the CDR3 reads TGTGCCAGCAGTTACAGCGCTATAGAGCCCACAGATACGCAGTATTTT. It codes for CASSYSAIEPTDTQYF.

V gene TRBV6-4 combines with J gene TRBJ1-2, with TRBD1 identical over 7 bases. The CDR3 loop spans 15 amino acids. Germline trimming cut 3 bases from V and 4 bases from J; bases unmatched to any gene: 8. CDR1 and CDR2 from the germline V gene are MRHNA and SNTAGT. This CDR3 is CASSENRGSSYGYTF. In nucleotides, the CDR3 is TGTGCCAGCAGTGAGAACAGGGGCTCCTCCTATGGCTACACCTTC.

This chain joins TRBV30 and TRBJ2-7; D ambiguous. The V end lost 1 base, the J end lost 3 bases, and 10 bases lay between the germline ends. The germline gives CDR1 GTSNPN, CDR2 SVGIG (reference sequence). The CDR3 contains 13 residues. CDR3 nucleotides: TGTGCCTGGAGTGAAAGGACCGGCTACGAGCAGTACTTC. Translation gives CAWSERTGYEQYF.

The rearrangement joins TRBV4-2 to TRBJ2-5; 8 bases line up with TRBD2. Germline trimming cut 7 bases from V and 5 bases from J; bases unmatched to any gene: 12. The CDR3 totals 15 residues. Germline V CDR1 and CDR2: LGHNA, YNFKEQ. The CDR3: CASKGSGSMSETQYF. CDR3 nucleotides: TGTGCCAGCAAAGGCAGCGGGAGCATGTCGGAGACCCAGTACTTC.

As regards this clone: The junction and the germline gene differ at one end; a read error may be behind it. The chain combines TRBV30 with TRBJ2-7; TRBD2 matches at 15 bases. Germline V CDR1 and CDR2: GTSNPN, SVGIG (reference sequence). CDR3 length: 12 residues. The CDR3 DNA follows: TGTGCCTGGTCGGGACTAGCGGGGGGAGAGGAATTC. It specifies CAWSGLAGGEEF. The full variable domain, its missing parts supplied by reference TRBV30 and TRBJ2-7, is SQTIHQWPATLVQPVGSPLSLECTVEGTSNPNLYWYRQAAGRGLQLLFYSVGIGQISSEVPQNLSASRPQDRQFILSSKKLLLSDSGFYLCAWSGLAGGEEFGPGTRLTVT.

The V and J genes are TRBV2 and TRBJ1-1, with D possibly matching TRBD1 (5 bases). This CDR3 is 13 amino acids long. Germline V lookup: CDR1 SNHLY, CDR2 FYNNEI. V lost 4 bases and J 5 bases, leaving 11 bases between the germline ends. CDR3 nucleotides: TGTGCCAGCAGTGGGAGGGGCCGGACTGAAGCTTTCTTT. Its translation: CASSGRGRTEAFF. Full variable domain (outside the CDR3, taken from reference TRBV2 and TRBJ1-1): EPEVTQTPSHQVTQMGQEVILRCVPISNHLYFYWYRQILGQKVEFLVSFYNNEISEKSEIFDDQFSVERPDGSNFTLKIRSTKLEDSAMYFCASSGRGRTEAFFGQGTRLTVV.

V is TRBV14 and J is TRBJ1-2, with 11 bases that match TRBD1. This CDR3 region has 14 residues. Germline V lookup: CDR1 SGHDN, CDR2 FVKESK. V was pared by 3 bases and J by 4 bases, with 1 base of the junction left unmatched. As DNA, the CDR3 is TGTGCCAGCAGCCACGGGACAGGGGGCTATGGCTACACCTTC. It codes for CASSHGTGGYGYTF. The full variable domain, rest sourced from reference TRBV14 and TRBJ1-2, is EAGVTQFPSHSVIEKGQTVTLRCDPISGHDNLYWYRRVMGKEIKFLLHFVKESKQDESGMPNNRFLAERTGGTYSTLKVQPAELEDSGVYFCASSHGTGGYGYTFGSGTRLTVV.